This T cell receptor beta chain was profiled in a study of regulatory T cells in long-lasting Graves disease. The TCR beta library used iRepertoire HTBI primers with Arm-PCR amplification of CDR3. TCRdb analysed the multiplex PCR reads with MiXCR anew, one entry per CDR3 protein. The profile covers fewer than 650,000 distinct CDR3 sequences, with approximately 16% appearing a single time and around 11% taken by the ten largest. Time point described: newly diagnosed GD, antithyroid drugs for less than 3 months. RNA extracted from PBMCs served as the sequencing template. American Thyroid Association guidelines were used to diagnose Graves' disease. Study-wide results and limits: With 2,500 to 3,500 shared public clonotypes, persistent patients exceeded new patients, who shared about a thousand.

This clonotype was counted a few times. Its antigen remains unidentified. The V end was cut by 7 bases, the J end by 2 bases, with 14 bases between. CDR3 length: 14 residues. Germline CDR1 SGHRS, CDR2 YFSETQ. This same sample was also taken into another study, of T cells in Graves' hyperthyroidism and ophthalmopathy. That report notes: Clinical symptoms, serum thyroxine, TRAb, thyroid ultrasound and orbital computed tomography informed diagnoses.

This material consisted of peripheral blood mononuclear cells (PBMCs), taken at new diagnosis, from a patient treated with antithyroid drugs. The V and J genes are TRBV5-1 and TRBJ2-3, with a weak D call TRBD1 (5 bases). This TCR was sampled from a man aged 18 to 30 with Graves disease. CDR3 sequence: CASGAGSYTDTQYF. CDR3 bases: TGCGCCAGCGGTGCAGGGTCTTACACAGATACGCAGTATTTT. Drawing the rest from reference TRBV5-1 and TRBJ2-3, the complete variable domain is KAGVTQTPRYLIKTRGQQVTLSCSPISGHRSVSWYQQTPGQGLQFLFEYFSETQRNKGNFPGRFSGRQFSNSRSEMNVSTLELGDSALYLCASGAGSYTDTQYFGPGTRLTVL.